Listed below are T cell receptor beta chains from one sample, sequenced in a study of control samples from healthy donors and cancer patients. The assay was immunoSEQ multiplex PCR, and TCRdb's table has in-frame clones only and misses some. Among tens of thousands of clones listed, about 87% were seen once. Material for sequencing was blood. The source of these receptors is a woman in her seventies in good health. The CDR3 runs from the conserved cysteine through the conserved F or W.

cdr3_length	v_call	j_call	cdr3_aa
12	TRBV2	TRBJ1-6	CASGGQDSPLHF
15	TRBV6-5	TRBJ2-1	CASSHGRSSYNEQFF
14	TRBV9	TRBJ2-3	CASSVGVGTDTQYF
17	TRBV15	TRBJ2-1	CAIWDTRTSGRVNEQFF
14	TRBV9	TRBJ1-3	CASSLPGVGNTIYF
15	TRBV18	TRBJ1-1	CASSPLDSRNTEAFF
15	TRBV7-8	TRBJ1-1	CASSLALHRGAEAFF
15	TRBV5-8	TRBJ1-1	CASSFRTGVYPEAFF
17	TRBV6-2/TRBV6-3	TRBJ1-5	CASSSAGAVTSNQPQHF
11	TRBV6-5	TRBJ2-1	CASQGGNEQFF
16	TRBV7-2	TRBJ2-1	CASSLKATGGQNEQFF
15	TRBV5-6	TRBJ1-5	CASSLDGGGNQPQHF
11	TRBV6-5	TRBJ1-5	CASGHNQPQHF
15	TRBV9	TRBJ1-3	CASSVGVFSGNTIYF
15	TRBV2	TRBJ1-2	CASTPSATANYGYTF
15	TRBV5-1	TRBJ1-3	CASSLAGDWRNTIYF
15	TRBV15	TRBJ1-5	CATSRTGQANQPQHF
13	TRBV7-9	TRBJ1-2	CASSLDKNYGYTF
13	TRBV30	TRBJ1-1	CAWSRGLNTEAFF
13	TRBV30	TRBJ1-1	CAWSSAVNTEAFF
13	TRBV6-5	TRBJ1-1	CASSYGGATEAFF
14	TRBV5-4	TRBJ2-2	CASSLDRNTGELFF
15	TRBV19	TRBJ2-7	CASSQSTLAGYEQYF
14	TRBV6-5	TRBJ1-5	CATKGVMSNQPQHF
18	TRBV24-1	TRBJ2-7	CATSDLAGRTSEPYEQYF
16	TRBV27	TRBJ1-3	CASSLGQPGAGNTIYF
13	TRBV3-1/TRBV3-2	TRBJ1-1	CASSQVLGSEAFF
15	TRBV5-5	TRBJ1-4	CASSLLLATYEKLFF
16	TRBV9	TRBJ1-3	CASSVDGGSSGNTIYF
12	TRBV20-1	TRBJ2-3	CSASSGEGTQYF
14	TRBV7-3	TRBJ2-6	CASGLTGQEWILTF
12	TRBV7-9	TRBJ2-2	CASPKASGELFF
16	TRBV30	TRBJ1-6	CAWSVDLGARNSPLHF
14	TRBV9	TRBJ2-1	CASSVVPGETEQFF
16	TRBV6-2/TRBV6-3	TRBJ1-1	CASSYSIGSLNTEAFF
15	TRBV2	TRBJ1-6	CASTLTGVPNSPLHF
15	TRBV7-8	TRBJ1-1	CASSLDNPLNTEAFF
14	TRBV3-1/TRBV3-2	TRBJ2-3	CASSLRDTANTQYF
16	TRBV19	TRBJ1-3	CASSDGQQAPGNTIYF
15	TRBV5-1	TRBJ2-3	CASSFGSGVTDTQYF
15	TRBV6-1	TRBJ1-1	CASSEATMGNTEAFF